This TCR beta chain emerged from a study of sequential checkpoint blockade in melanoma. This sample's treatment: randomized to nivolumab then ipilimumab (arm A) or the reverse (arm B). The protocol was immunoSEQ multiplex PCR, while the TCRdb copy is restricted to in-frame clones and leaves out a portion. The sample includes about 930 clones, over 20% seen only once; the top ten take about an eighth. There are 15 residues in the CDR3. Germline-derived CDR1 and CDR2 are SGHRS and YFSETQ. With 5 bases clipped from V and 4 bases from J, the junction kept 6 bases outside the gene matches. Sequencing was performed on tumor tissue (inferred from file names), taken from a patient given nivolumab and ipilimumab in sequence. This TCR was sampled from a human donor with melanoma. V gene TRBV5-1 combines with J gene TRBJ2-5, with TRBD1 matching 12 bases. Here the CDR3 DNA reads TGCGCCAGCAGTACGGGACAGGGGGCCATAGAGACCCAGTACTTC. It yields the protein CASSTGQGAIETQYF.